These 30 T cell receptor beta chains came from one sample sequenced in a study of T cells in Graves' hyperthyroidism and ophthalmopathy. The TCR beta CDR3 regions underwent amplification using RNA transcripts as the source. The HTBI primer set drove a first-round RT-PCR of the TCR CDR3. TCRdb re-called the multiplex PCR reads with MiXCR, one entry per CDR3 protein. This table holds just over 550,000 distinct CDR3 sequences, around 42% found once. The sample was peripheral blood or thyroid tissue (not recorded which). Receptors were obtained from a woman aged 18 to 35 with Graves' hyperthyroidism.

At least ten counts were recorded for this clonotype. The genes are TRBV15 and TRBJ1-1, with D possibly matching TRBD1 (5 bases). The germline gives CDR1 LNHNV, CDR2 YYDKDF (reference sequence). This CDR3 is built from 15 residues. The V and J ends lost 4 bases and 4 bases respectively, with 16 bases between them. CDR3 in amino acids: CATSNSGTASTEAFF. In DNA, the CDR3 is TGTGCCACCAGCAACTCCGGGACGGCCTCCACTGAAGCTTTCTTT.

The CDR3 region has the DNA TGTGCCAGCAGAAGCCTAGCGGAGGGCGAGCAGTACTTC. Translated, it gives CASRSLAEGEQYF. The chain employs TRBV24-1 and TRBJ2-7; the match to TRBD2 covers 7 bases. The ends lost 11 bases at V and 6 bases at J; junction bases unmatched: 12. The CDR3 runs to 13 residues. The germline CDR1 and CDR2 sequences are KGHDR and SFDVKD.

This clonotype was counted between two and nine times. The DNA for the CDR3 is TGTGCCAGCAGCCCGAAACGACAGATTAGCCAAGAGACCCAGTACTTC. Translated: CASSPKRQISQETQYF. The rearrangement joins TRBV7-2 to TRBJ2-5; D is possibly TRBD1 (5 bases). CDR3 length: 16 residues. Between the trimmed V and J ends, which lost 5 bases and 1 base, there was a span of 17 bases. The germline V gene has CDR1 SGHTA and CDR2 FQGNSA.

This chain links TRBV7-9 with TRBJ1-5; 10 bases line up with TRBD1. The germline V gene has CDR1 SEHNR and CDR2 FQNEAQ (reference sequence). V lost 5 bases and J lost 6; bases outside the gene matches: 7. The CDR3 sequence is 15 residues long. In DNA, the CDR3 is TGTGCCAGCAGCAAGACAGGGGGCAGCGGTCAGCCCCAGCATTTT. Protein: CASSKTGGSGQPQHF. Based on the CDR3 plus reference TRBV7-9 and TRBJ1-5, the full variable domain is DTGVSQNPRHKITKRGQNVTFRCDPISEHNRLYWYRQTLGQGPEFLTYFQNEAQLEKSRLLSDRFSAERPKGSFSTLEIQRTEQGDSAMYLCASSKTGGSGQPQHFGDGTRLSIL.

In the case of this clonotype: At one end, the junction sequence differs from germline, possibly due to a read error. The chain joins TRBV7-2 to TRBJ1-2, with TRBD1 identical over 8 bases. This CDR3 spans 16 amino acids. CDR1 and CDR2 from the germline V gene are SGHTA and FQGNSA. CDR3 residues: CASSQDGSAGGFGYTF. The CDR3, as DNA: TGCGCCAGCAGCCAAGATGGTAGTGCAGGGGGCTTTGGCTACACCTTC.

The gene calls are TRBV7-2 and TRBJ2-7; 10 nucleotides line up with TRBD1. The CDR3 spans 16 residues. Per germline, CDR1 SGHTA and CDR2 FQGNSA. With 5 bases clipped from V and 5 bases from J, the junction kept 12 bases outside the gene matches. The CDR3 region is CASSPRQGAWLDEQYF. CDR3 bases: TGTGCCAGCAGCCCGAGACAGGGGGCCTGGCTGGACGAGCAGTACTTC.

This rearrangement joins TRBV9 to TRBJ2-7, with 7 bases lining up with TRBD2. The germline V gene has CDR1 SGDLS and CDR2 YYNGEE. With 0 bases clipped from V and 5 bases from J, the junction kept 11 bases outside the gene matches. The CDR3 extends over 16 amino acids. DNA for the CDR3: TGTGCCAGCAGCGTAGGTGGGGAGCGGGGAGCCCACGAGCAGTACTTC. This translates into CASSVGGERGAHEQYF.

The chain joins TRBV19 to TRBJ2-5, with TRBD1 matching over 9 bases. The CDR3 has 15 residues. V gave up 3 bases and J gave up 2 bases; unmatched junction bases: 4. CDR1 is LNHDA, CDR2 SQIVND, per germline (reference sequence). In DNA form, the CDR3 reads TGTGCCAGTAGTATGCGGGACAGGGCACAAGAGACCCAGTACTTC. Translation gives CASSMRDRAQETQYF.

The chain recombines TRBV9 with TRBJ1-1; no firm D call. The CDR3 is 12 residues long. From germline, CDR1 is SGDLS and CDR2 YYNGEE. Between the trimmed V and J ends, which lost 5 bases and 3 bases, there was a span of 8 bases. CDR3: CASRRLDTEAFF. CDR3 bases: TGTGCCAGCAGAAGATTGGACACTGAAGCTTTCTTT.

This chain connects TRBV20-1 to TRBJ2-5; 9 bases match TRBD1. This CDR3 has 14 residues. The germline V gene has CDR1 DFQATT and CDR2 SNEGSKA (reference sequence). J gave up 6 bases and V 4 bases, and 9 bases lay outside the gene matches. This CDR3 is CSANRDRALKTQYF. As DNA, the CDR3 is TGCAGTGCTAACCGGGACAGGGCCTTAAAGACCCAGTACTTC.

At least ten counts were recorded for this clonotype. The V and J genes are TRBV10-3 and TRBJ1-2; TRBD1 aligns across 7 bases. The CDR3 is 13 residues long. Germline values: CDR1 ENHRY, CDR2 SYGVKD. V shed 11 bases, J shed 5 bases, and the junction held 11 bases outside the gene matches. The CDR3: CAHQGVGSYGYTF. In DNA, the CDR3 is TGTGCCCACCAGGGGGTGGGGTCTTATGGCTACACCTTC.

This chain links TRBV20-1 with TRBJ2-5; 11 bases line up with TRBD1. Germline CDR1 DFQATT, CDR2 SNEGSKA (reference sequence). Trimming took 6 bases from V and 5 from J; bases not matched to a gene: 8. There are 14 residues in the CDR3. The CDR3 loop reads CSAEGQGASETQYF. As DNA, the CDR3 is TGCAGTGCAGAAGGACAGGGGGCATCGGAGACCCAGTACTTC.

With regard to this clonotype: A much larger clone differs by one base, so this may be a read error. The chain uses TRBV10-2 and TRBJ2-7; 9 bases are a match to TRBD2. Germline assignment: CDR1 WSHSY and CDR2 SAAADI. The CDR3 loop spans 14 amino acids. With 2 bases clipped from V and 5 bases from J, the junction kept 4 bases outside the gene matches. This CDR3 reads CASSEQLAGNEQYF. In DNA, the CDR3 is TGCGCCAGCAGTGAGCAACTAGCGGGCAACGAGCAGTACTTC.

The chain employs TRBV15 and TRBJ2-5; D gene unclear. V shed 1 base and J shed 1 base, with 10 bases lying between them. Germline V lookup: CDR1 LNHNV, CDR2 YYDKDF (reference sequence). The CDR3 totals 15 residues. The CDR3 sequence: CATSRGSRSQETQYF. In DNA form, the CDR3 reads TGTGCCACCAGCAGAGGCTCTAGGAGCCAAGAGACCCAGTACTTC.

This clonotype was seen ten or more times. The rearrangement uses TRBV6-9 and TRBJ1-2; D call uncertain. This CDR3 has 12 residues. Trimming shortened V by 2 bases and J by 8 bases, and 9 bases separated the two germline ends. From germline, CDR1 is MNHGY and CDR2 SVAAGI. CDR3 sequence (DNA): TGTGCCAGCAGTTATCATTCGGAGGGCTACACCTTC. Amino acid sequence: CASSYHSEGYTF.

V gene TRBV29-1 combines with J gene TRBJ1-2, with 7 positions matching TRBD1. V trimming: 1 base; J trimming: 8 bases; junction bases outside the gene matches: 1. The length of the CDR3 is 11 residues. CDR1 and CDR2 from the germline V gene are SQVTM and ANQGSEA. The CDR3 reads CSVEVGGGYTF. For the CDR3, the DNA is TGCAGCGTTGAAGTAGGGGGCGGCTACACCTTC. Together with reference TRBV29-1 and TRBJ1-2, the CDR3 gives the full variable domain: SAVISQKPSRDICQRGTSLTIQCQVDSQVTMMFWYRQQPGQSLTLIATANQGSEATYESGFVIDKFPISRPNLTFSTLTVSNMSPEDSSIYLCSVEVGGGYTFGSGTRLTVV.

In this sample, this clonotype turned up a few times. This chain joins TRBV19 and TRBJ1-1, with D maybe TRBD1 (5 bases). Germline CDR1 and CDR2: LNHDA and SQIVND (reference sequence). The CDR3 covers 13 residues. V lost 4 bases, J lost 3 bases, and 9 bases lay in between. Here the CDR3 reads CASSNQGYTEAFF. The CDR3 coding sequence is TGTGCCAGTAGTAACCAGGGTTACACTGAAGCTTTCTTT.

The chain carries TRBV10-3 and TRBJ2-5; 8 bases are a match to TRBD1. Germline assignment: CDR1 ENHRY and CDR2 SYGVKD. This CDR3 has 15 residues. Losses at the gene ends were 2 bases for V and 4 bases for J; bases not matched to a gene: 6. The CDR3 nucleotides read TGTGCCATCAGTGAGCCTACGACAGGGGCAGAGACCCAGTACTTC. This encodes CAISEPTTGAETQYF.

In this sample, this clonotype turned up many times. The chain combines TRBV6-5 with TRBJ2-7; no reliable D call. Germline V CDR1 and CDR2: MNHEY, SVGAGI. The V and J ends lost 9 bases and 6 bases respectively, with 15 bases between them. This CDR3 spans 12 amino acids. The DNA for the CDR3 is TGTGCCAGGGCCCAGGATGACGGCGAGCAGTACTTC. Its protein product is CARAQDDGEQYF.

A word on this clonotype: A read error may produce the germline difference seen at one junction end. The gene calls are TRBV7-2 and TRBJ1-2; 8 nucleotides line up with TRBD1. The germline gives CDR1 SGHTA, CDR2 FQGNSA. The CDR3 is 14 residues long. Written as DNA, the CDR3 is TGTGCCGGCAGCTTAGCCCAGGGGGCCTATGGCTACACCTTC. Translated: CAGSLAQGAYGYTF. The whole variable domain, remainder taken from reference TRBV7-2 and TRBJ1-2, is GAGVSQSPSNKVTEKGKDVELRCDPISGHTALYWYRQSLGQGLEFLIYFQGNSAPDKSGLPSDRFSAERTGGSVSTLTIQRTQQEDSAVYLCAGSLAQGAYGYTFGSGTRLTVV.

The chain links TRBV29-1 to TRBJ1-2; the D is unclear. CDR3 size: 11 residues. Per the germline V gene, CDR1 is SQVTM and CDR2 is ANQGSEA. The V end lost 8 bases, the J end lost 7 bases, and 14 bases lay between the germline ends. The CDR3 sequence: CSLTGLPGYTF. The DNA for the CDR3 is TGCAGCTTGACTGGGCTTCCTGGCTACACCTTC.

This clonotype was found many times. The gene calls are TRBV2 and TRBJ1-1, with D unclear. The germline CDR1 and CDR2 sequences are SNHLY and FYNNEI. V was pared by 6 bases and J by 4 bases, with 6 bases between. This CDR3 has 11 amino acids. Written as DNA, the CDR3 is TGTGCCAGCAGGCCGGGCACTGAAGCTTTCTTT. This encodes CASRPGTEAFF. Drawing the rest from reference TRBV2 and TRBJ1-1, the complete variable domain is EPEVTQTPSHQVTQMGQEVILRCVPISNHLYFYWYRQILGQKVEFLVSFYNNEISEKSEIFDDQFSVERPDGSNFTLKIRSTKLEDSAMYFCASRPGTEAFFGQGTRLTVV.

The chain employs TRBV2 and TRBJ1-1, with D perhaps matching TRBD1 (5 bases). The germline gives CDR1 SNHLY, CDR2 FYNNEI. V dropped 6 bases and J dropped 1 base, with 12 bases sitting between them. The CDR3 spans 14 residues. CDR3 region: CASSLQDGNTEAFF. Here the CDR3 DNA reads TGTGCCAGCAGCTTACAGGACGGGAACACTGAAGCTTTCTTT.

There are a few counts of this clonotype. The chain couples TRBV29-1 to TRBJ1-4; D possibly corresponds to TRBD1 (5 bases). This CDR3 contains 13 residues. Trimming pared 7 bases from V and 4 bases from J, leaving 13 bases between. CDR1 and CDR2 (germline): SQVTM, ANQGSEA. Here the CDR3 reads CSAMGGDNEKLFF. CDR3 DNA sequence: TGCAGCGCCATGGGGGGGGATAATGAAAAACTGTTTTTT.

A few counts support this clonotype. The V call is TRBV7-2, the J call TRBJ2-7; 12 bases match TRBD2. This CDR3 contains 15 residues. Germline assignment: CDR1 SGHTA and CDR2 FQGNSA. The junction had 4 bases not matched to a gene; V was cut back by 5 bases and J by 2 bases. CDR3 protein: CASSRLAGDTYEQYF. In DNA form, the CDR3 reads TGTGCCAGCAGCCGACTAGCGGGAGATACCTACGAGCAGTACTTC.

V and J are TRBV7-9 and TRBJ2-5; 8 nucleotides line up with TRBD1. The J segment lost 5 bases and the V segment lost 5 bases, leaving 10 bases of the junction unmatched. The germline V gene has CDR1 SEHNR and CDR2 FQNEAQ (reference sequence). The CDR3 loop spans 15 amino acids. This chain's CDR3 is CASSPRQGHPETQYF. For the CDR3, the DNA is TGTGCCAGCAGCCCCCGACAGGGGCACCCGGAGACCCAGTACTTC.

This chain connects TRBV20-1 to TRBJ1-3; 11 bases line up with TRBD1. The germline CDR1 and CDR2 sequences are DFQATT and SNEGSKA (reference sequence). CDR3 length equals 14 residues. V shed 5 bases, J shed 1 base, and the junction held 1 base outside the gene matches. CDR3 residues: CSAGQGASGNTIYF. In nucleotides, the CDR3 is TGCAGTGCTGGACAGGGGGCATCTGGAAACACCATATATTTT.

The sample holds many counts of this clonotype. This sequence joins TRBV29-1 and TRBJ1-1; no definite D call. The germline CDR1 and CDR2 sequences are SQVTM and ANQGSEA. Trimming took off 4 bases at V and 0 bases at J, with 9 bases between the two ends. CDR3 length equals 13 residues. The CDR3 coding sequence is TGCAGCGTTGTTCGGGCGATGAACACTGAAGCTTTCTTT. This codes for CSVVRAMNTEAFF.

This clonotype has ten or more counts. The chain carries TRBV25-1 and TRBJ2-3, with 7 bases identical to TRBD2. This CDR3 has 14 residues. Germline V gives CDR1 MGHDK, CDR2 SYGVNS. The V gene end was trimmed by 5 bases and the J gene end by 2 bases; junction bases not matched to a gene: 4. CDR3 sequence (DNA): TGTGCCAGCAGTTTGAGCGGGATCACAGATACGCAGTATTTT. Translating gives CASSLSGITDTQYF.

V gene TRBV7-2 combines with J gene TRBJ2-7, with D possibly TRBD2 on 6 matching bases. Germline assignment: CDR1 SGHTA and CDR2 FQGNSA. CDR3 length: 14 amino acids. V was shortened by 3 bases and J by 8 bases, with 17 bases between the two germline ends. In nucleotides, the CDR3 is TGTGCCAGCAGCTTGTCAGCGGAGGGAGGAAAGCAGTACTTC. Protein: CASSLSAEGGKQYF.